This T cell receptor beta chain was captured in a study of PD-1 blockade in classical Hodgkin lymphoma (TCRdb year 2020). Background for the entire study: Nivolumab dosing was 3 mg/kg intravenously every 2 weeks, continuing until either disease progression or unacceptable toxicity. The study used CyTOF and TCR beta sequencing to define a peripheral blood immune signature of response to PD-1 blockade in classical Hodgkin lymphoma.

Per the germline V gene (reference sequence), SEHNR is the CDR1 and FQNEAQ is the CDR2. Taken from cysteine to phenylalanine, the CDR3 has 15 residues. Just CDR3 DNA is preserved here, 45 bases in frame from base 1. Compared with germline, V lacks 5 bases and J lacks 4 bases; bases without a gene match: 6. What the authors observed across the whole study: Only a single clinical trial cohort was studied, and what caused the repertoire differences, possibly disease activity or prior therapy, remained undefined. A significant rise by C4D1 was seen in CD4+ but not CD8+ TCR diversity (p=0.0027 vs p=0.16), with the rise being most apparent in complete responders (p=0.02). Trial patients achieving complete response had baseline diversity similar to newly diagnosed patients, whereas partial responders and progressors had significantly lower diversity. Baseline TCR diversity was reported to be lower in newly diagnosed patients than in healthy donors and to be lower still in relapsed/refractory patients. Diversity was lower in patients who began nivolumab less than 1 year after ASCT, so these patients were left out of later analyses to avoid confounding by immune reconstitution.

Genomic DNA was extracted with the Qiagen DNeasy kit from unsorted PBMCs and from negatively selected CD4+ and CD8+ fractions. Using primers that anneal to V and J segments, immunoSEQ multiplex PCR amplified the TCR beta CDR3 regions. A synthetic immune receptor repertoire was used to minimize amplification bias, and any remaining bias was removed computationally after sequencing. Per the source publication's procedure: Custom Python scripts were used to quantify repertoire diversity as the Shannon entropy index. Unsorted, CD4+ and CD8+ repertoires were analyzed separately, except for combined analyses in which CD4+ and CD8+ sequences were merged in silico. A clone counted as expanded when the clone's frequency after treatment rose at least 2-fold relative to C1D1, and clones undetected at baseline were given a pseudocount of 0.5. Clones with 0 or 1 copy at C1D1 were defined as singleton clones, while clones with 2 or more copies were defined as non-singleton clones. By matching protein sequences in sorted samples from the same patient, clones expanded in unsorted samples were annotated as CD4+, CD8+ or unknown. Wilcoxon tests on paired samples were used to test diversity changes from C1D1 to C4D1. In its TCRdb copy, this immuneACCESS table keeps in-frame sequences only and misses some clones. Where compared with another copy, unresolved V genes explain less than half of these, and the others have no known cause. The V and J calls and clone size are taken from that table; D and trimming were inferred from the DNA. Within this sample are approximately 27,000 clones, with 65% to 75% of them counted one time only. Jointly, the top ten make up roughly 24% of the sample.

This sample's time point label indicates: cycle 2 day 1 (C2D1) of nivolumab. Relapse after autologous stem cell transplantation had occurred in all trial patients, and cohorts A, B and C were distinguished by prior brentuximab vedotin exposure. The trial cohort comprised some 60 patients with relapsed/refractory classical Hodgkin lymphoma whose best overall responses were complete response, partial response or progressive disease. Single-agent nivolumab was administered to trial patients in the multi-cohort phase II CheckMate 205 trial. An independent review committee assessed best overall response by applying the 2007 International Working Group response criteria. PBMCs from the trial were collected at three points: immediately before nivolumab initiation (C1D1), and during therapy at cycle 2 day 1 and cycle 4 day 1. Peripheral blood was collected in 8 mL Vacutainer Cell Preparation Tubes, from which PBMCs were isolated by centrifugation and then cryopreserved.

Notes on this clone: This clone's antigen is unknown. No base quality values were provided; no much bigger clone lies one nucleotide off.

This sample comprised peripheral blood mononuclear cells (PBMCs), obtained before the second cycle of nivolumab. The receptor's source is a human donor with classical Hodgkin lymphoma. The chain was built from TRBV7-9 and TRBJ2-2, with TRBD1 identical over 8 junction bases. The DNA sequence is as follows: TGTGCCAGCAGCATTGGACAGGGCCCCACCGGGGAGCTGTTTTTT. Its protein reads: CASSIGQGPTGELFF.